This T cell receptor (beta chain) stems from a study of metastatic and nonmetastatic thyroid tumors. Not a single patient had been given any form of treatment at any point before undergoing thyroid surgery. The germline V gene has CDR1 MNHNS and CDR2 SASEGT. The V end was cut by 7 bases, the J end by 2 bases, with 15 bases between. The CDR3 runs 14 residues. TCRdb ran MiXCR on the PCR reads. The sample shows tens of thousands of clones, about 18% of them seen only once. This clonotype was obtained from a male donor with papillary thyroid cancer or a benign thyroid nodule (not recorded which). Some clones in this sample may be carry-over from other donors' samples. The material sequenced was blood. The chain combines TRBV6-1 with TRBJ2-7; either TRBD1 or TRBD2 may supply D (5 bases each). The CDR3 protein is CASIWTWETYEQYF. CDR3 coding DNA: TGTGCCAGCATCTGGACATGGGAGACCTACGAGCAGTACTTC.